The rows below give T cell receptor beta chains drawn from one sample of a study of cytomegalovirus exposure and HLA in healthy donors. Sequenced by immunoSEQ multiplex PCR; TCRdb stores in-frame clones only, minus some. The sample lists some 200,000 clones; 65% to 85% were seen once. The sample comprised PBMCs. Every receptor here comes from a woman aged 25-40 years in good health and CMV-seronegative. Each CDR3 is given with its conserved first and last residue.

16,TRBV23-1,CASSQGAGQGNQPQHF
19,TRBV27,CASSFLSRPTSATNEKLFF
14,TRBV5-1,CASSIGGGTDTQYF
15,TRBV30,CAWSFDRPSKGGYTF
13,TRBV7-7,CASSSNYYNEQFF
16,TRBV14,CASSFNPPGAFSEQYF
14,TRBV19,CASTFRGVRTEAFF
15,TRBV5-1,CASAFSGGHQETQYF
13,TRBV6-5,CASSYSSSGEQYF
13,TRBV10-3,CAIRTGGEETQYF
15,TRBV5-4,CASSLGAGSGNTIYF
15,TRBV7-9,CASSLYRGADSPLHF
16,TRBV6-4,CASSVRGLPGADTQYF
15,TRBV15,CATSTKTGVNEKLFF
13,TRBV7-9,CASSHDRADEQFF
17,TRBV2,CASSEASIAGGGETQYF
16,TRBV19,CASSLKNREGETEAFF
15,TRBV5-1,CASSPNRGTNTEAFF
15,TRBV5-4,CASSLGGQGAPGYTF
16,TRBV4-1,CASSQDGGQGGYEQYF
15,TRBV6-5,CASSPGTEAYNEQFF
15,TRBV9,CASSVDVRMNTEAFF
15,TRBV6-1,CASSPQAGSNQPQHF
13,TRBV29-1,CSVENGNYNEQFF
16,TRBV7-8,CASSLTYWGLPGEQYF
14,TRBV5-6,CASSFPSGQETQYF
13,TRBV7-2,CASSLERNTEAFF
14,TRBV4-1,CASRSLGRRETQYF
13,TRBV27,CASSLSPRFVLTF
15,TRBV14,CASSSQHRLDTEAFF